Each of the 30 T cell receptor beta chains below was sequenced from the same sample in a study of blood T cell repertoires in COVID-19. Here immunoSEQ multiplex PCR was the method, and the copy in TCRdb shows in-frame clones only, minus some. The repertoire holds around 180,000 clones, roughly three quarters seen once, with approximately 16% in the top ten. The sequenced sample was PBMCs or T cells enriched from blood (not recorded which). The receptors stem from a woman aged 45-60 years with acute COVID-19.

This clone appeared once. The CDR3 nucleotides are TGTGCCAGCAGCTCCGGGGGCTCCTATAATTCACCCCTCCACTTT. Translated, it gives CASSSGGSYNSPLHF. This chain connects TRBV5-4 to TRBJ1-6; TRBD1 is a possible D gene (5 bases). Germline V gene sequence: CDR1 SGHNT, CDR2 YYREEE (reference sequence). Deletions cut 3 bases from V and 0 bases from J, with 7 bases between. There are 15 residues in the CDR3.

The rearrangement joins TRBV7-9 to TRBJ1-6; no reliable D call. Germline assignment: CDR1 SEHNR and CDR2 FQNEAQ (reference sequence). V lost 7 bases and J lost 0, with 10 bases in between. This CDR3 has 15 amino acids. Written as DNA, the CDR3 is TGTGCCAGCACCCCGATGAGCTCCTATAATTCACCCCTCCACTTT. This translates into CASTPMSSYNSPLHF.

The CDR3 DNA reads TGTGCCATCAGTGAGTCAAGACTTACTGTGACCTCTGGGGCCAACGTCCTGACTTTC. Amino acids: CAISESRLTVTSGANVLTF. This sequence joins TRBV10-3 and TRBJ2-6, with no clear D. Trimming stripped 0 bases from V and 0 bases from J, with 15 bases between. CDR1 and CDR2 from the germline V gene are ENHRY and SYGVKD. CDR3 length: 19 amino acids.

This chain's CDR3 is CASSLAGVHYGYTF. The CDR3 coding sequence is TGTGCCAGCAGCTTAGCCGGGGTTCACTATGGCTACACCTTC. The chain joins TRBV7-8 to TRBJ1-2; D is undetermined. V was shortened by 0 bases and J by 3 bases, with 8 bases between the two germline ends. The CDR3 sequence is 14 residues long. Germline-derived CDR1 and CDR2 are SGHVS and FQNEAQ.

The chain is built from TRBV6-4 and TRBJ1-5; TRBD1 agrees at 8 bases. CDR1 and CDR2 from the germline V gene are MRHNA and SNTAGT. The V gene end was trimmed by 3 bases and the J gene end by 15 bases; junction bases not matched to a gene: 10. The CDR3 contains 13 residues. CDR3 residues: CASSEQQGGNLHF. In DNA, the CDR3 is TGTGCCAGCAGTGAACAACAGGGGGGAAACCTGCATTTT.

The chain links TRBV5-1 to TRBJ1-1; D not certain. Germline V gene sequence: CDR1 SGHRS, CDR2 YFSETQ. The CDR3 is 13 amino acids. V lost 0 bases, J lost 3 bases, and 6 bases lay in between. The CDR3 coding sequence is TGCGCCAGCAGCTTGGTACAAGACACTGAAGCTTTCTTT. It translates to CASSLVQDTEAFF. The full variable domain, rest sourced from reference TRBV5-1 and TRBJ1-1, is KAGVTQTPRYLIKTRGQQVTLSCSPISGHRSVSWYQQTPGQGLQFLFEYFSETQRNKGNFPGRFSGRQFSNSRSEMNVSTLELGDSALYLCASSLVQDTEAFFGQGTRLTVV.

Comment on this clone: Distinct nucleotide sequences in the sample also encode this CDR3. The V call is TRBV7-3, the J call TRBJ1-2; D is perhaps TRBD1 (5 bases). Trimming stripped 5 bases from V and 3 bases from J, with 10 bases between. CDR3 size: 13 residues. Germline V lookup: CDR1 SGHTA, CDR2 FQGTGA. In nucleotides, the CDR3 is TGTGCCAGCAGCCCCGGACAAGACTATGGCTACACCTTC. Amino acid sequence: CASSPGQDYGYTF.

This clone was seen only a few times. The chain links TRBV7-8 to TRBJ1-1; no firm D call. Per the germline V gene, CDR1 is SGHVS and CDR2 is FQNEAQ. Trimming took 7 bases from V and 1 from J, leaving 13 bases between them. CDR3 length equals 14 residues. The chain's CDR3 is CASTPGRGNTEAFF. CDR3 in DNA: TGTGCCAGCACCCCCGGGCGGGGGAACACTGAAGCTTTCTTT. The whole variable domain, filled in from reference TRBV7-8 and TRBJ1-1, reads GAGVSQSPRYKVAKRGQDVALRCDPISGHVSLFWYQQALGQGPEFLTYFQNEAQLDKSGLPSDRFFAERPEGSVSTLKIQRTQQEDSAVYLCASTPGRGNTEAFFGQGTRLTVV.

A word on this clone: This CDR3 is also generated by other DNA sequences in the sample. This chain links TRBV2 with TRBJ1-5; tentative D call: TRBD1 (5 bases). The V end was cut by 7 bases, the J end by 4 bases, with 14 bases between. Germline V gene sequence: CDR1 SNHLY, CDR2 FYNNEI. This CDR3 has 14 amino acids. CDR3 region: CASKRGLGNQPQHF. The CDR3 DNA sequence: TGTGCCAGCAAAAGGGGCCTTGGTAATCAGCCCCAGCATTTT.

The chain uses TRBV12-5 and TRBJ1-2; D call uncertain. V gave up 9 bases and J gave up 0 bases, with 11 bases separating them. CDR3 length: 13 amino acids. Germline CDR1 LGHNT, CDR2 FRNRAP. The CDR3 protein is CASGVSPNYGYTF. The CDR3 DNA is TGTGCTAGCGGGGTATCCCCTAACTATGGCTACACCTTC.

The V gene is TRBV28, the J gene TRBJ1-4, with TRBD1 matching over 7 bases. This CDR3 comprises 15 residues. The V gene end was trimmed by 4 bases and the J gene end by 5 bases; junction bases not matched to a gene: 7. Germline values: CDR1 MDHEN, CDR2 SYDVKM. CDR3 amino acids: CASSSGGTANEKLFF. The CDR3 coding sequence is TGTGCCAGCAGTTCGGGGGGGACAGCGAATGAAAAACTGTTTTTT.

This clone was observed once. This rearrangement joins TRBV11-3 to TRBJ2-1; possibly TRBD1 for D (6 bases). The germline V and J ends were trimmed by 5 bases and 7 bases, with 15 bases remaining between them. In germline, CDR1 is SGHNT, CDR2 YENEEA. This CDR3 spans 14 amino acids. The CDR3 sequence is CASSGGAERNEQFF. In DNA form, the CDR3 reads TGTGCCAGCAGCGGGGGCGCTGAGCGGAATGAGCAGTTCTTC.

This chain joins TRBV11-3 and TRBJ2-7; TRBD1 matches 9 bases. The CDR3 contains 16 residues. The V gene end was trimmed by 2 bases and the J gene end by 2 bases; junction bases not matched to a gene: 7. Per the germline V gene, CDR1 is SGHNT and CDR2 is YENEEA. The DNA for the CDR3 is TGTGCCAGCAGCTTATTAGGGGACAGGGTGGCCTACGAGCAGTACGTC. This encodes CASSLLGDRVAYEQYV.

The chain couples TRBV14 to TRBJ1-6; D unclear. V lost 1 base, J lost 9 bases, and 13 bases lay in between. Looked up from germline, CDR1 is SGHDN and CDR2 is FVKESK. The CDR3 spans 15 residues. CDR3 sequence reads: CASSQVNSLGSPLHF. The CDR3 DNA is TGTGCCAGCAGCCAAGTCAATAGCTTAGGTTCACCCCTCCACTTT.

The chain employs TRBV7-9 and TRBJ2-2; 10 bases agree with TRBD2. CDR1 SEHNR and CDR2 FQNEAQ come from the germline V gene (reference sequence). The CDR3 totals 18 residues. Trimming cost V 5 bases and J 0 bases; bases outside gene matches: 9. The CDR3, as DNA: TGTGCCAGCAGCCCCCGGCTAGCGGGGGCCACGAACACCGGGGAGCTGTTTTTT. Translated, it gives CASSPRLAGATNTGELFF.

CDR3 coding DNA: TGTGCCAGCAGCCAAGAGGACAGGGGATCGGAGACCCAGTACTTC. It translates to CASSQEDRGSETQYF. The chain recombines TRBV3-1 (or the pseudogene TRBV3-2) with TRBJ2-5; 9 bases align to TRBD1. The V segment lost 0 bases and the J segment 5 bases; nucleotides outside the gene matches: 4. CDR1 is LGHDT, CDR2 YNNKEL, per germline (reference sequence). This CDR3 has 15 amino acids.

V is TRBV3-1 (or the pseudogene TRBV3-2) and J is TRBJ2-1; D possibly corresponds to TRBD1 (6 bases). Germline CDR1 is LGHDT and CDR2 is YNNKEL (reference sequence). V was trimmed by 7 bases and J by 3 bases, leaving 16 bases between them. CDR3 length: 15 amino acids. In nucleotides, the CDR3 is TGTGCCAGCACCCCTGGGGCAGGGGTCTACAATGAGCAGTTCTTC. Translating it yields CASTPGAGVYNEQFF.

The chain joins TRBV6-5 to TRBJ1-2, with D perhaps TRBD1 (6 bases). This CDR3 is built from 15 residues. The V end lost 5 bases, the J end lost 7 bases, and 20 bases lay between the germline ends. Germline assignment: CDR1 MNHEY and CDR2 SVGAGI. Written as DNA, the CDR3 is TGTGCCAGCAGTCCGCTGCCAGGGGAAAGAGGTGGCTACACCTTC. It codes for CASSPLPGERGGYTF.

This clone showed up just a few times. The gene calls are TRBV13 and TRBJ1-1; D possibly corresponds to TRBD1 (6 bases). With 5 bases removed from V and 8 bases from J, the gap between germline ends came to 15 bases. The germline gives CDR1 PRHDT, CDR2 FYEKMQ (reference sequence). The CDR3 runs 13 residues. The CDR3 DNA is TGTGCCAGCAGCCGAGGGGGGGGGATAGAAGCTTTCTTT. As protein: CASSRGGGIEAFF.

The rearrangement uses TRBV5-4 and TRBJ2-5, with 12 bases fitting TRBD2. V gave up 1 base and J gave up 5 bases; unmatched junction bases: 3. There are 15 residues in the CDR3. Germline V gene sequence: CDR1 SGHNT, CDR2 YYREEE (reference sequence). CDR3 loop: CASSLRLAGEETQYF. The CDR3 nucleotides read TGTGCCAGCAGCTTGCGACTAGCGGGGGAGGAGACCCAGTACTTC.

The V call is TRBV18, the J call TRBJ2-7, with D possibly matching TRBD1 (6 bases). The germline V gene has CDR1 KGHSH and CDR2 LQKENI. The CDR3 has 14 residues. V was clipped by 3 bases and J by 5 bases, with 14 bases between them. DNA of the CDR3: TGTGCCAGCTCACCGCAGGGGAGTAGGGACGAGCAGTACGTC. This codes for CASSPQGSRDEQYV.

The chain links TRBV28 to TRBJ1-2; TRBD1 matches at 7 bases. The CDR3 contains 15 residues. Germline V gene lookup returns CDR1 MDHEN and CDR2 SYDVKM. V was clipped by 6 bases and J by 0 bases; unmatched bases: 7. The CDR3 region is CASRLRTGTNYGYTF. The DNA for the CDR3 is TGTGCCAGCAGACTCAGGACAGGAACTAACTATGGCTACACCTTC.

The chain recombines TRBV7-8 with TRBJ2-1, with D perhaps matching TRBD2 (6 bases). V lost 5 bases and J 4 bases, leaving 12 bases between the germline ends. Germline-derived CDR1 and CDR2 are SGHVS and FQNEAQ. The CDR3 covers 14 residues. The CDR3 loop is CASSPGGAYNEQFF. The CDR3 DNA reads as TGTGCCAGCAGCCCGGGCGGGGCTTACAATGAGCAGTTCTTC.

V gene TRBV28 combines with J gene TRBJ1-1, with D uncertain. Per the germline V gene, CDR1 is MDHEN and CDR2 is SYDVKM. This CDR3 has 13 residues. V lost 5 bases, J lost 3 bases, and 10 bases lay in between. The CDR3 region has the DNA TGTGCCAGCAGTCCCGGGTCCTACACTGAAGCTTTCTTT. It yields the protein CASSPGSYTEAFF.

The chain employs TRBV5-4 and TRBJ1-2; D gene unclear. The CDR3 has 14 residues. CDR1 and CDR2 (germline): SGHNT, YYREEE (reference sequence). Trimming cost V 4 bases and J 5 bases, with 15 bases left between them. The CDR3: CASSQNSIVYGYTF. The DNA of the CDR3 is TGTGCCAGCAGCCAAAACAGTATCGTATATGGCTACACCTTC.

This chain connects TRBV10-3 to TRBJ1-2, with TRBD1 identical over 9 bases. The ends lost 3 bases at V and 8 bases at J; junction bases unmatched: 13. This CDR3 spans 16 amino acids. The germline CDR1 and CDR2 sequences are ENHRY and SYGVKD. The CDR3 DNA sequence: TGTGCCATCAGTGAACCGGGACAGGGCGGGTTAAACGGCTACACCTTC. Its protein product is CAISEPGQGGLNGYTF.

In the case of this clone: An end of the junction differs from the germline gene, which may be a read error. The chain carries TRBV28 and TRBJ1-6; D call uncertain. The germline V gene encodes CDR1 MDHEN and CDR2 SYDVKM. The CDR3 is 13 amino acids. The CDR3 sequence: CASSTPYNSPLHF. The CDR3 coding sequence is TGTGCCAGCAGCACCCCCTACAATTCACCCCTCCACTTT.

The CDR3 here is CASSSQRQGYGYTF. The CDR3 DNA sequence: TGTGCCAGCAGTTCTCAGAGACAGGGCTATGGCTACACCTTC. The chain carries TRBV6-5 and TRBJ1-2; 7 bases fit TRBD1. The CDR3 is made up of 14 amino acids. In germline, CDR1 is MNHEY, CDR2 SVGAGI. With 4 bases clipped from V and 4 bases from J, the junction kept 6 bases outside the gene matches.

This chain joins TRBV19 and TRBJ1-5; D is ambiguous. This CDR3 is 16 amino acids long. The germline gives CDR1 LNHDA, CDR2 SQIVND (reference sequence). Between the trimmed V and J ends, which lost 3 bases and 1 base, there was a span of 13 bases. In nucleotides, the CDR3 is TGTGCCAGTAGTATCCGGACTTTCCTAAGCAATCAGCCCCAGCATTTT. It translates to CASSIRTFLSNQPQHF.

The chain joins TRBV30 to TRBJ1-5; D call uncertain. V lost 2 bases and J 0 bases, leaving 5 bases between the germline ends. Germline CDR1 GTSNPN, CDR2 SVGIG (reference sequence). There are 13 residues in the CDR3. CDR3 in amino acids: CAWSSTSNQPQHF. The CDR3 region has the DNA TGTGCCTGGAGTAGCACTAGCAATCAGCCCCAGCATTTT.